This T cell receptor beta chain was sequenced in a study of tumor-infiltrating lymphocytes in primary liver carcinoma. Study-level findings and limits: Between tumor regions, pairs overlapped more than tumor-adjacent and tumor-blood pairs did.

A remark on this clonotype: Its antigen is not known. The CDR3 does not end in the conserved phenylalanine or tryptophan, so this is likely a read error.

Unsorted bulk tissue of roughly 17-33 mg yielded co-extracted RNA and DNA. Each participant had primary liver carcinoma, and surgical resection was the treatment. CDR3 length: 18 amino acids. CDR1 is SGHAT, CDR2 FQNNGV, per germline. cDNA specific to TCR beta was made from about 550 ng of total RNA, with a constant-region primer employed for priming. Libraries covering TCR beta were generated through three nested multiplex PCR rounds (using a slightly modified ARM-PCR). Each of the first two PCR rounds ran approximately 9 cycles with TRBV1-TRBV30 forward and C-beta reverse primers. TCRdb fed the multiplex PCR reads into MiXCR, producing one record per CDR3 protein. The sample records tens of thousands of distinct CDR3 sequences, 60% to 75% being singletons.

This chain joins TRBV11-2 and TRBJ2-7; 15 bases are a match to TRBD2. The TCR comes from a man in his forties with primary liver carcinoma and hepatitis B virus infection. Sequencing input: liver tumor tissue from sampling region 1. As to subset: tumor region T1, superior pole. For the CDR3, the DNA is TGTGCCAGCTGCTTATCCGCTGGACTAGCGGGAGGGGGGTACGAGCAGTACTTA. It encodes CASCLSAGLAGGGYEQYL.